The 31 T cell receptor beta chains given below trace back to one sample, sequenced in a study of cytomegalovirus exposure and HLA in healthy donors. It was with 60 Vbeta and 13 Jbeta primers that the PCR ran. The repertoire was sequenced with immunoSEQ multiplex PCR; TCRdb's copy has only in-frame clones and lacks some. The sample yields roughly 100,000 clones, more than 65% seen once. Sequenced input: PBMCs. These receptors all come from a woman in her fifties or sixties in good health and CMV-seropositive.

This clone was picked up a small number of times. The J gene is TRBJ2-5, the V gene TRBV2; tentatively, D is TRBD1 (6 bases). The CDR3 contains 12 residues. Germline V gives CDR1 SNHLY, CDR2 FYNNEI. The V end was cut by 6 bases, the J end by 5 bases, with 10 bases between. The CDR3 DNA sequence: TGTGCCAGCAGGGGGGACATGGAGACCCAGTACTTC. This translates into CASRGDMETQYF.

The rearrangement uses TRBV6-1 and TRBJ2-7, with D possibly being TRBD2 (7 bases). CDR1 is MNHNS and CDR2 is SASEGT in the germline V gene. Trimming took 6 bases from V and 1 from J, leaving 16 bases between them. The CDR3 is 15 amino acids. CDR3 loop: CASRSSGGPSYEQYF. The CDR3 coding sequence is TGTGCCAGCAGGTCCTCGGGGGGCCCTTCCTACGAGCAGTACTTC.

CDR3 nucleotide sequence: TGCGCCAGCAGATACGGGGAGGTAGAAGAAAAACTGTTTTTT. Encoded protein: CASRYGEVEEKLFF. The chain is built from TRBV5-1 and TRBJ1-4; D is uncertain. Per the germline V gene, CDR1 is SGHRS and CDR2 is YFSETQ. The CDR3 sequence is 14 residues long. V gave up 5 bases and J gave up 8 bases, with 16 bases separating them.

The chain is built from TRBV19 and TRBJ1-1, with 10 nucleotides matching TRBD1. This CDR3 contains 14 residues. V was clipped by 4 bases and J by 1 base; unmatched bases: 0. CDR1 and CDR2 from the germline V gene are LNHDA and SQIVND (reference sequence). The CDR3 sequence: CASSRDRGNTEAFF. The DNA of the CDR3 is TGTGCCAGTAGTAGGGACAGGGGGAACACTGAAGCTTTCTTT. Full variable domain (remainder filled in from reference TRBV19 and TRBJ1-1): DGGITQSPKYLFRKEGQNVTLSCEQNLNHDAMYWYRQDPGQGLRLIYYSQIVNDFQKGDIAEGYSVSREKKESFPLTVTSAQKNPTAFYLCASSRDRGNTEAFFGQGTRLTVV.

This clone counts as medium-sized. This chain uses TRBV25-1 with TRBJ2-1, with D tentatively TRBD1 (5 bases). Germline CDR1 is MGHDK and CDR2 is SYGVNS. V was cut by 7 bases and J by 8 bases, with 18 bases left in between. The CDR3 length is 14 residues. In DNA form, the CDR3 reads TGTGCCAGCACTCTGTCCTGGACAAGCGATGAGCAGTTCTTC. This codes for CASTLSWTSDEQFF.

The gene calls are TRBV18 and TRBJ2-1; tentatively, D is TRBD1 (5 bases). Germline V gene data show CDR1 as KGHSH and CDR2 as LQKENI. This CDR3 has 17 residues. The V and J ends lost 4 bases and 1 base respectively, with 17 bases between them. For the CDR3, the DNA is TGTGCCAGCTCACTCAACCGAGCACAGGCTTCCTACAATGAGCAGTTCTTC. Amino acid sequence: CASSLNRAQASYNEQFF.

The chain couples TRBV5-4 to TRBJ2-5; 8 nucleotides match TRBD1. The CDR3 length is 13 residues. Unmatched junction bases numbered 2, after V lost 3 bases and J lost 4 bases. Germline CDR1 SGHNT, CDR2 YYREEE (reference sequence). CDR3 region: CASSYQGAETQYF. The CDR3 DNA sequence: TGTGCCAGCAGCTATCAGGGGGCAGAGACCCAGTACTTC.

The chain has TRBV9 and TRBJ2-5; D is undetermined. The end of the DNA aligns better with TRBJ2-7, so the J call may be wrong. The CDR3 is 13 amino acids. CDR1 and CDR2 from the germline V gene are SGDLS and YYNGEE. CDR3 nucleotide sequence: TGTGCCAGCAGCGTAGGTCTGGACTACGAGCAGTACTTC. Its protein product is CASSVGLDYEQYF.

This chain joins TRBV7-2 and TRBJ2-3, with unresolved D. This CDR3 contains 16 residues. The germline V gene has CDR1 SGHTA and CDR2 FQGNSA. Trimming cost V 2 bases and J 0 bases, with 12 bases left between them. The CDR3 region is CASSLSSYPSTDTQYF. In DNA, the CDR3 is TGTGCCAGCAGCTTAAGCTCCTACCCCAGCACAGATACGCAGTATTTT.

J is TRBJ2-1 and V is TRBV19, with a possible D match to TRBD2 (5 bases). V shed 2 bases and J shed 5 bases, with 10 bases lying between them. CDR3 length: 14 residues. Germline CDR1 and CDR2: LNHDA and SQIVND (reference sequence). CDR3 loop: CASSISLANNEQFF. The CDR3 DNA sequence: TGTGCCAGTAGTATATCCCTAGCCAACAATGAGCAGTTCTTC.

This clone came up a few times. The rearrangement links TRBV5-1 to TRBJ1-5; weak D call: TRBD1 (5 bases). V lost 0 bases and J 5 bases, leaving 9 bases between the germline ends. This CDR3 has 14 residues. In germline, CDR1 is SGHRS, CDR2 YFSETQ. The CDR3 DNA reads as TGCGCCAGCAGCTTGGGCGACAGATATCAGCCCCAGCATTTT. Protein: CASSLGDRYQPQHF.

The chain has TRBV28 and TRBJ1-5; D possibly corresponds to TRBD1 (5 bases). Looked up from germline, CDR1 is MDHEN and CDR2 is SYDVKM. Between the trimmed V and J ends, which lost 2 bases and 6 bases, there was a span of 8 bases. This CDR3 is 13 amino acids long. The CDR3 loop reads CASSLGGVQPQHF. DNA of the CDR3: TGTGCCAGCAGTTTAGGAGGGGTTCAGCCCCAGCATTTT.

The chain is built from TRBV9 and TRBJ1-1; TRBD1 agrees at 12 bases. From germline, CDR1 is SGDLS and CDR2 YYNGEE. Losses at the gene ends were 4 bases for V and 4 bases for J; bases not matched to a gene: 5. The CDR3 is 15 residues long. The CDR3 spells CASSLGQGAVTEAFF. Written as DNA, the CDR3 is TGTGCCAGCAGCCTGGGACAGGGGGCCGTCACTGAAGCTTTCTTT.

The chain carries TRBV5-8 and TRBJ1-2, with D perhaps TRBD1 (5 bases). The CDR3 sequence is 16 residues long. Between the trimmed V and J ends, which lost 1 base and 6 bases, there was a span of 19 bases. Looked up from germline, CDR1 is SGHTS and CDR2 is YDEGEE. The CDR3, as DNA: TGTGCCAGCAGCTTGTTATCCGGACAACCAGGGAATGGCTACACCTTC. This sequence encodes CASSLLSGQPGNGYTF.

This clone was counted only a few times. The chain has TRBV5-5 and TRBJ2-7, with 8 bases fitting TRBD1. The germline gives CDR1 SGHKS, CDR2 YYEKEE (reference sequence). Unmatched junction bases numbered 9, after V lost 1 base and J lost 6 bases. The CDR3 has 15 residues. The CDR3: CASSLRQDRESEQYF. The CDR3 DNA is TGTGCCAGCAGCTTGAGACAGGACAGGGAGAGCGAGCAGTACTTC.

This rearrangement joins TRBV30 to TRBJ2-1; maybe TRBD2 (7 bases). The germline V gene encodes CDR1 GTSNPN and CDR2 SVGIG (reference sequence). V lost 2 bases and J 11 bases, leaving 13 bases between the germline ends. The CDR3 is 12 residues long. The CDR3 region has the DNA TGTGCCTGGAGTAAGGAGGGGGGGAAGCAGTTCTTC. This codes for CAWSKEGGKQFF.

The chain links TRBV2 to TRBJ2-7; D is ambiguous. V dropped 5 bases and J dropped 2 bases, with 13 bases sitting between them. The length of the CDR3 is 14 residues. Germline assignment: CDR1 SNHLY and CDR2 FYNNEI. The CDR3 DNA follows: TGTGCCAGCAGTCCAGGCTTGCAACCCTACGAGCAGTACTTC. As protein: CASSPGLQPYEQYF.

The chain employs TRBV25-1 and TRBJ2-5; D uncertain. V lost 3 bases to trimming and J lost 1 base, with 6 bases between them. The CDR3 extends over 13 amino acids. The germline V gene has CDR1 MGHDK and CDR2 SYGVNS. The CDR3 region is CASSDRSQETQYF. CDR3 in DNA: TGTGCCAGCAGTGATCGCAGCCAAGAGACCCAGTACTTC.

The chain links TRBV7-6 to TRBJ1-4, with 10 bases that match TRBD1. The CDR3 extends over 15 amino acids. The V gene end was trimmed by 4 bases and the J gene end by 7 bases; junction bases not matched to a gene: 6. Per the germline V gene, CDR1 is SGHVS and CDR2 is FNYEAQ. CDR3 sequence reads: CASSWGTGDREKLFF. The CDR3 DNA reads as TGTGCCAGCAGCTGGGGGACAGGGGATCGTGAAAAACTGTTTTTT.

The chain uses TRBV9 and TRBJ2-5, with 11 bases aligning to TRBD1. The CDR3 sequence is 16 residues long. V shed 4 bases and J 1 base; nucleotides not matched to a gene: 6. CDR1 and CDR2 (germline): SGDLS, YYNGEE. For the CDR3, the DNA is TGTGCCAGCAGCCCAGGGACAGGGGGTCTCCAAGAGACCCAGTACTTC. It yields the protein CASSPGTGGLQETQYF.

This clone turned up a few times. The gene calls are TRBV10-3 and TRBJ1-2, with TRBD1 matching 9 bases. This CDR3 region has 18 residues. Germline-derived CDR1 and CDR2 are ENHRY and SYGVKD. J was trimmed by 2 bases and V by 6 bases; bases with no gene match: 16. The CDR3 DNA follows: TGTGCCATCAGCCCCGAGGCATGGGGGGACAGGGAAAACTATGGCTACACCTTC. It yields the protein CAISPEAWGDRENYGYTF.

The V and J genes are TRBV9 and TRBJ2-3; 10 bases are a match to TRBD1. With V trimmed by 2 bases and J by 4 bases, 10 bases remained unmatched. Germline V lookup: CDR1 SGDLS, CDR2 YYNGEE. This CDR3 comprises 17 residues. The CDR3: CASSVASGTGASDTQYF. The CDR3 nucleotides read TGTGCCAGCAGCGTCGCCTCCGGGACAGGGGCCTCAGATACGCAGTATTTT.

The genes are TRBV18 and TRBJ1-1; TRBD1 aligns across 8 bases. Trimming at V came to 3 bases and at J to 1 base, leaving 7 bases not matched to a gene. This CDR3 is 16 amino acids long. Germline values: CDR1 KGHSH, CDR2 LQKENI. The CDR3 nucleotides are TGTGCCAGCTCACCGAAACTGACAGGGGAGAACACTGAAGCTTTCTTT. This gives the protein CASSPKLTGENTEAFF.

On this clone itself: The junction departs from germline at one end; a sequencing error may be responsible. The chain uses TRBV29-1 and TRBJ2-7; 10 nucleotides align to TRBD2. This CDR3 contains 13 residues. Germline lookup yields CDR1 SQVTM and CDR2 ANQGSEA. The CDR3 protein is CSAEYSGGHEQYF. The CDR3 DNA sequence: TGCAGCGCTGAATATAGCGGGGGGCACGAGCAGTACTTC.

This clone was seen a handful of times. The chain has TRBV5-4 and TRBJ2-1; TRBD2 aligns across 10 bases. J gave up 2 bases and V 5 bases, and 4 bases lay outside the gene matches. CDR1 is SGHNT, CDR2 YYREEE, per germline (reference sequence). This CDR3 contains 15 residues. CDR3 DNA: TGTGCCAGCAGATACAGCGGGGGGGCCTACAATGAGCAGTTCTTC. It encodes CASRYSGGAYNEQFF.

The rearrangement joins TRBV4-1 to TRBJ2-6, with D unclear. CDR1 MGHRA and CDR2 YSYEKL come from the germline V gene. Trimming removed 1 base at V and 0 bases at J, with 13 bases between. This CDR3 is 18 amino acids long. The CDR3 bases are TGCGCCAGCAGCCAAGGACCAGCGCCCATCTCTGGGGCCAACGTCCTGACTTTC. It is translated as CASSQGPAPISGANVLTF.

This clone was picked up one time. This chain connects TRBV6-5 to TRBJ1-1, with 7 bases fitting TRBD1. The ends lost 4 bases at V and 6 bases at J; junction bases unmatched: 5. The germline gives CDR1 MNHEY, CDR2 SVGAGI. The CDR3 runs to 13 residues. The CDR3 here is CASSLYRGAEAFF. CDR3 DNA sequence: TGTGCCAGCAGTTTATACAGGGGCGCTGAAGCTTTCTTT.

The rearrangement links TRBV7-2 to TRBJ2-2, with a tentative D call TRBD2 (7 bases). Trimming took 5 bases from V and 6 from J, leaving 10 bases between them. Germline V lookup: CDR1 SGHTA, CDR2 FQGNSA. This CDR3 region has 13 residues. Here the CDR3 reads CASSRGAAGELFF. The DNA of the CDR3 is TGTGCCAGCAGCCGGGGGGCAGCCGGGGAGCTGTTTTTT.

This clone was detected once. The chain recombines TRBV5-4 with TRBJ2-3; 7 nucleotides align to TRBD2. CDR1 and CDR2 from the germline V gene are SGHNT and YYREEE (reference sequence). The CDR3 runs 16 residues. With V trimmed by 0 bases and J by 2 bases, 6 bases remained unmatched. The CDR3, as DNA: TGTGCCAGCAGCTTGGGGTCTAGCGGAGTCACAGATACGCAGTATTTT. It is translated as CASSLGSSGVTDTQYF. The entire variable domain, with the rest obtained from reference TRBV5-4 and TRBJ2-3, is as follows: ETGVTQSPTHLIKTRGQQVTLRCSSQSGHNTVSWYQQALGQGPQFIFQYYREEENGRGNFPPRFSGLQFPNYSSELNVNALELDDSALYLCASSLGSSGVTDTQYFGPGTRLTVL.

The chain joins TRBV5-4 to TRBJ1-1, with D possibly TRBD1 on 6 matching bases. CDR3 length: 15 residues. The germline V and J ends were trimmed by 0 bases and 1 base, with 10 bases remaining between them. CDR1 and CDR2 (germline): SGHNT, YYREEE (reference sequence). In nucleotides, the CDR3 is TGTGCCAGCAGCTTGGCCAAACAGGGGAACACTGAAGCTTTCTTT. Amino acid sequence: CASSLAKQGNTEAFF.

This chain joins TRBV5-1 and TRBJ2-7, with D possibly matching TRBD2 (5 bases). Germline assignment: CDR1 SGHRS and CDR2 YFSETQ. There are 14 residues in the CDR3. Deletions cut 3 bases from V and 0 bases from J, with 10 bases between. CDR3 nucleotide sequence: TGCGCCAGCAGCTCCTCGGGGAGCTCCTACGAGCAGTACTTC. Translating it yields CASSSSGSSYEQYF.